This T cell receptor beta chain originates from a study of OX40 agonist ivuxolimab in advanced cancers. Turning to the study itself: Dose-escalation subjects each had hepatocellular carcinoma, melanoma, renal cell or head and neck cancer.

This clone has just one count. The data were produced by immunoSEQ multiplex PCR, yet TCRdb's version contains in-frame clones alone and is incomplete. The data show some 100,000 clones, about nine tenths seen once. The specimen was CD4+ or CD8+ T cells sorted from blood, collected in a trial of the OX40 agonist ivuxolimab. This TCR was sampled from an adult with an advanced solid tumor such as melanoma, head and neck, liver or kidney cancer.

CDR3 amino acids: CASSTIRAEGELFF. The CDR3 DNA reads TGTGCCAGCAGCACGATAAGGGCCGAGGGGGAGCTGTTTTTT. The chain employs TRBV28 and TRBJ2-2, with D unresolved. The germline V gene has CDR1 MDHEN and CDR2 SYDVKM. The CDR3 is 14 residues long. V shed 6 bases and J shed 8 bases, with 16 bases lying between them.